These 29 T cell receptor beta chains came from one sample sequenced in a study of T cell responses to AZD1222 COVID-19 vaccine. The protocol was immunoSEQ multiplex PCR, while the TCRdb copy is restricted to in-frame clones and leaves out a portion. The repertoire has roughly 170,000 clones, more than 85% of them found once; the top ten carry approximately 0.88%. The sequencing here drew on peripheral blood, taken on day 0 of AZD1222 vaccination. These receptors all stem from an adult in good health.

The chain combines TRBV7-2 with TRBJ1-5; the match to TRBD1 covers 9 bases. The length of the CDR3 is 19 residues. Trimming removed 1 base from V and 1 base from J; junction bases left unmatched: 11. The V gene's germline CDR1 is SGHTA and CDR2 FQGNSA. The CDR3 DNA is TGTGCCAGCAGCTTAGTTGTGACAGGGGGTCCTGTAAGCAATCAGCCCCAGCATTTT. Translated, it gives CASSLVVTGGPVSNQPQHF.

V gene TRBV6-5 combines with J gene TRBJ2-2; the match to TRBD1 covers 7 bases. CDR1 and CDR2 from the germline V gene are MNHEY and SVGAGI. Germline trimming cut 5 bases from V and 2 bases from J; bases unmatched to any gene: 5. This CDR3 is 15 amino acids long. CDR3 sequence (DNA): TGTGCCAGCAGTCGGGACAGTGCTAACACCGGGGAGCTGTTTTTT. As protein: CASSRDSANTGELFF.

This chain uses TRBV19 with TRBJ1-5; 8 nucleotides align to TRBD1. CDR1 and CDR2 (germline): LNHDA, SQIVND (reference sequence). This CDR3 is built from 17 residues. The V gene end was trimmed by 8 bases and the J gene end by 3 bases; junction bases not matched to a gene: 15. CDR3 sequence: CASQSHRQGSPNQPQHF. Written as DNA, the CDR3 is TGTGCCAGTCAATCGCACAGACAGGGGTCGCCCAATCAGCCCCAGCATTTT.

This clone has just one count. The rearrangement uses TRBV2 and TRBJ2-2, with TRBD1 matching 8 bases. J was trimmed by 5 bases and V by 4 bases; bases with no gene match: 6. CDR3 length: 15 residues. Germline CDR1 and CDR2: SNHLY and FYNNEI. The CDR3 DNA is TGTGCCAGCAGTGGACGGACAGGGAGGACCGGGGAGCTGTTTTTT. Translating gives CASSGRTGRTGELFF. Drawing the rest from reference TRBV2 and TRBJ2-2, the complete variable domain is EPEVTQTPSHQVTQMGQEVILRCVPISNHLYFYWYRQILGQKVEFLVSFYNNEISEKSEIFDDQFSVERPDGSNFTLKIRSTKLEDSAMYFCASSGRTGRTGELFFGEGSRLTVL.

The chain carries TRBV6-5 and TRBJ1-4; TRBD1 matches at 8 bases. The germline V gene encodes CDR1 MNHEY and CDR2 SVGAGI. This CDR3 contains 14 residues. V lost 8 bases and J lost 8; bases outside the gene matches: 10. DNA of the CDR3: TGTGCCAGCTCCCCGGACAGGGTCGACGAAAAACTGTTTTTT. Translated: CASSPDRVDEKLFF.

The chain joins TRBV5-4 to TRBJ2-7; no clear D. V lost 4 bases, J lost 6 bases, and 26 bases lay in between. The CDR3 has 17 residues. The germline V gene encodes CDR1 SGHNT and CDR2 YYREEE (reference sequence). The CDR3: CASSPLNTAATTIEQYF. CDR3 DNA sequence: TGTGCCAGCAGCCCCTTAAACACGGCGGCTACGACGATCGAGCAGTACTTC. Variable domain in full (rest from reference TRBV5-4 and TRBJ2-7): ETGVTQSPTHLIKTRGQQVTLRCSSQSGHNTVSWYQQALGQGPQFIFQYYREEENGRGNFPPRFSGLQFPNYSSELNVNALELDDSALYLCASSPLNTAATTIEQYFGPGTRLTVT.

The rearrangement joins TRBV20-1 to TRBJ2-7; 8 bases agree with TRBD1. V was pared by 3 bases and J by 7 bases, with 8 bases of the junction left unmatched. The CDR3 consists of 13 residues. The germline CDR1 and CDR2 sequences are DFQATT and SNEGSKA (reference sequence). The CDR3 loop reads CSASSGGPWEQYF. CDR3 bases: TGCAGTGCTAGTTCAGGGGGCCCCTGGGAGCAGTACTTC.

The CDR3: CASSVGKKETQYF. Here the CDR3 DNA reads TGTGCCAGCAGCGTAGGGAAAAAAGAGACCCAGTACTTC. The chain has TRBV9 and TRBJ2-5; D unclear. This CDR3 contains 13 residues. Germline values: CDR1 SGDLS, CDR2 YYNGEE. The V end was cut by 0 bases, the J end by 3 bases, with 6 bases between.

The gene calls are TRBV6-5 and TRBJ1-2; D gene ambiguous. The germline V gene encodes CDR1 MNHEY and CDR2 SVGAGI. Trimming removed 0 bases at V and 2 bases at J, with 10 bases between. The CDR3 extends over 15 amino acids. CDR3 sequence reads: CASSYSSRTNYGYTF. The CDR3 DNA sequence: TGTGCCAGCAGTTACTCCTCTAGGACGAACTATGGCTACACCTTC.

V gene TRBV7-9 combines with J gene TRBJ1-2, with 7 positions matching TRBD1. The CDR3 covers 19 residues. The germline V gene encodes CDR1 SEHNR and CDR2 FQNEAQ (reference sequence). The trim removed 5 bases at V and 8 bases at J, leaving 26 bases unmatched. In nucleotides, the CDR3 is TGTGCCAGCAGCCCGAGCCGGGTCTACCGACAGGGTTCGGGTCGCGGCTACACCTTC. Protein product: CASSPSRVYRQGSGRGYTF.

In this sample, this clone turned up once. This chain links TRBV5-6 with TRBJ1-6; possible D gene TRBD1, 6 bases. V dropped 3 bases and J dropped 7 bases, with 17 bases sitting between them. Germline V gene sequence: CDR1 SGHDT, CDR2 YYEEEE. This CDR3 spans 16 amino acids. As DNA, the CDR3 is TGTGCCAGCAGCTGGGTCGCAGGGGATTGGAATTCACCCCTCCACTTT. As protein: CASSWVAGDWNSPLHF.

The chain employs TRBV6-5 and TRBJ2-7; possible D gene TRBD2, 7 bases. This CDR3 region has 14 residues. Trimming removed 4 bases from V and 5 bases from J, with 15 bases in between. Germline CDR1 reads MNHEY; CDR2 reads SVGAGI. The CDR3 here is CASSLGGGSHEQYF. CDR3 coding DNA: TGTGCCAGCAGTTTAGGGGGGGGCAGCCACGAGCAGTACTTC.

This rearrangement joins TRBV9 to TRBJ1-2, with unresolved D. The V gene lost 0 bases and the J gene lost 1 base, with 4 bases spanning the gap. The CDR3 runs 13 residues. Germline lookup yields CDR1 SGDLS and CDR2 YYNGEE. Written as DNA, the CDR3 is TGTGCCAGCAGCGTAGAGGGTAACTATGGCTACACCTTC. Translating it yields CASSVEGNYGYTF.

The V gene is TRBV4-1, the J gene TRBJ2-7; D call uncertain. CDR1 is MGHRA and CDR2 is YSYEKL in the germline V gene. This CDR3 is 13 amino acids long. V lost 0 bases and J 0 bases, leaving 3 bases between the germline ends. CDR3 sequence reads: CASSQEPSYEQYF. In DNA, the CDR3 is TGCGCCAGCAGCCAAGAGCCCTCCTACGAGCAGTACTTC.

The V and J genes are TRBV19 and TRBJ1-5, with TRBD1 identical over 9 bases. Germline V gene sequence: CDR1 LNHDA, CDR2 SQIVND (reference sequence). CDR3 length: 14 residues. V shed 2 bases and J 6 bases; nucleotides not matched to a gene: 2. The CDR3 bases are TGTGCCAGTAGTATACGACAGGGGGGTCAGCCCCAGCATTTT. This encodes CASSIRQGGQPQHF.

J is TRBJ1-5 and V is TRBV6-5; no firm D call. There are 11 residues in the CDR3. Trimming removed 8 bases at V and 5 bases at J, with 7 bases between. The germline V gene encodes CDR1 MNHEY and CDR2 SVGAGI. This CDR3 is CASGDHQPQHF. The CDR3 DNA sequence: TGTGCCAGCGGAGACCATCAGCCCCAGCATTTT.

This rearrangement joins TRBV19 to TRBJ1-5; D gene unclear. CDR3 size: 15 residues. In germline, CDR1 is LNHDA, CDR2 SQIVND (reference sequence). The germline V and J ends were trimmed by 5 bases and 2 bases, with 13 bases remaining between them. The CDR3 coding sequence is TGTGCCAGTAGTTGGCAGTTGATGGGCAATCAGCCCCAGCATTTT. The encoded protein is CASSWQLMGNQPQHF.

V usage is TRBV18 and J usage is TRBJ2-7; D might be TRBD1 (5 bases). Germline V CDR1 and CDR2: KGHSH, LQKENI. This CDR3 has 12 amino acids. V was clipped by 2 bases and J by 6 bases, with 8 bases between them. CDR3: CASSPGALEQYF. The CDR3 nucleotides are TGTGCCAGCTCACCAGGGGCGCTCGAGCAGTACTTC. Using reference TRBV18 and TRBJ2-7 for the parts outside the CDR3, the full variable domain is NAGVMQNPRHLVRRRGQEARLRCSPMKGHSHVYWYRQLPEEGLKFMVYLQKENIIDESGMPKERFSAEFPKEGPSILRIQQVVRGDSAAYFCASSPGALEQYFGPGTRLTVT.

The chain links TRBV30 to TRBJ2-1; D possibly corresponds to TRBD1 (6 bases). V was shortened by 5 bases and J by 7 bases, with 15 bases between the two germline ends. Germline CDR1 reads GTSNPN; CDR2 reads SVGIG (reference sequence). The CDR3 runs to 13 residues. The chain's CDR3 is CAWDRLMSNEQFF. The CDR3 coding sequence is TGTGCCTGGGACAGGTTAATGTCTAATGAGCAGTTCTTC.

The J gene is TRBJ1-5, the V gene TRBV5-6, with D possibly being TRBD1 (5 bases). The CDR3 sequence is 17 residues long. In germline, CDR1 is SGHDT, CDR2 YYEEEE. Trimming stripped 0 bases from V and 7 bases from J, with 20 bases between. CDR3 DNA: TGTGCCAGCAGCTTGGGAGGGGACTTGATTTCGGGACAGCCCCAGCATTTT. Encoded protein: CASSLGGDLISGQPQHF. The entire variable domain, with the rest obtained from reference TRBV5-6 and TRBJ1-5, is as follows: DAGVTQSPTHLIKTRGQQVTLRCSPKSGHDTVSWYQQALGQGPQFIFQYYEEEERQRGNFPDRFSGHQFPNYSSELNVNALLLGDSALYLCASSLGGDLISGQPQHFGDGTRLSIL.

The chain joins TRBV12-3 or TRBV12-4 to TRBJ1-3; possibly TRBD1 for D (6 bases). The germline V and J ends were trimmed by 5 bases and 7 bases, with 12 bases remaining between them. The CDR3 consists of 13 residues. The CDR3 DNA follows: TGTGCCAGCAGTCGTCGCCAGGGGAACACCATATATTTT. This codes for CASSRRQGNTIYF.

The chain uses TRBV5-6 and TRBJ1-2; D possibly corresponds to TRBD1 (6 bases). In germline, CDR1 is SGHDT, CDR2 YYEEEE. V was cut by 4 bases and J by 3 bases, with 19 bases left in between. The CDR3 has 16 residues. The CDR3, as DNA: TGTGCCAGCAGCCCGCGGTGGGGGCCGGGCCACTATGGCTACACCTTC. Its protein product is CASSPRWGPGHYGYTF.

The chain couples TRBV5-1 to TRBJ2-2, with D tentatively TRBD1 (5 bases). There are 13 residues in the CDR3. Germline assignment: CDR1 SGHRS and CDR2 YFSETQ. With 2 bases removed from V and 7 bases from J, the gap between germline ends came to 9 bases. The CDR3 protein is CASSFPGYGELFF. CDR3 DNA sequence: TGCGCCAGCAGCTTTCCAGGGTACGGGGAGCTGTTTTTT.

This chain uses TRBV6-5 with TRBJ1-2, with no clear D. Trimming took off 0 bases at V and 6 bases at J, with 11 bases between the two ends. The CDR3 is 14 amino acids. CDR1 MNHEY and CDR2 SVGAGI come from the germline V gene. The CDR3 region has the DNA TGTGCCAGCAGTTACTCCGGGCGGGCGGATGGCTACACCTTC. Translating it yields CASSYSGRADGYTF.

The chain recombines TRBV9 with TRBJ1-1, with unresolved D. CDR3 length: 12 amino acids. Per the germline V gene, CDR1 is SGDLS and CDR2 is YYNGEE. V gave up 3 bases and J gave up 1 base, with 4 bases separating them. DNA of the CDR3: TGTGCCAGCAGCGGGGAGAACACTGAAGCTTTCTTT. Encoded protein: CASSGENTEAFF.

This sequence joins TRBV3-1 (or the pseudogene TRBV3-2) and TRBJ2-1, with 8 bases matching TRBD2. Germline loops: CDR1 LGHDT, CDR2 YNNKEL (reference sequence). CDR3 length: 14 residues. V trimming: 1 base; J trimming: 8 bases; junction bases outside the gene matches: 4. The CDR3 DNA sequence: TGTGCCAGCAGCCAAGCGGGGGGGCCGTATGAGCAGTTCTTC. This codes for CASSQAGGPYEQFF.

This clone was observed a single time. This sequence joins TRBV7-8 and TRBJ1-1; D is uncertain. This CDR3 has 17 amino acids. Germline values: CDR1 SGHVS, CDR2 FQNEAQ. Deletions cut 1 base from V and 6 bases from J, with 21 bases between. CDR3 region: CASSLVLAVNGGSEAFF. CDR3 bases: TGTGCCAGCAGCTTAGTGTTAGCGGTCAATGGTGGGTCTGAAGCTTTCTTT.

CDR3 nucleotide sequence: TGCGCCAGCAGTGCGGTACAGGGGTATGAAAAACTGTTTTTT. This codes for CASSAVQGYEKLFF. This chain connects TRBV10-2 to TRBJ1-4; 7 bases align to TRBD1. Germline trimming cut 4 bases from V and 6 bases from J; bases unmatched to any gene: 5. Germline V gives CDR1 WSHSY, CDR2 SAAADI. The CDR3 has 14 amino acids.

V gene TRBV19 combines with J gene TRBJ1-1, with no clear D. V shed 1 base and J shed 1 base, with 4 bases lying between them. There are 13 residues in the CDR3. Looked up from germline, CDR1 is LNHDA and CDR2 is SQIVND (reference sequence). For the CDR3, the DNA is TGTGCCAGTAGTATAGGCCAGAACACTGAAGCTTTCTTT. Translation gives CASSIGQNTEAFF.